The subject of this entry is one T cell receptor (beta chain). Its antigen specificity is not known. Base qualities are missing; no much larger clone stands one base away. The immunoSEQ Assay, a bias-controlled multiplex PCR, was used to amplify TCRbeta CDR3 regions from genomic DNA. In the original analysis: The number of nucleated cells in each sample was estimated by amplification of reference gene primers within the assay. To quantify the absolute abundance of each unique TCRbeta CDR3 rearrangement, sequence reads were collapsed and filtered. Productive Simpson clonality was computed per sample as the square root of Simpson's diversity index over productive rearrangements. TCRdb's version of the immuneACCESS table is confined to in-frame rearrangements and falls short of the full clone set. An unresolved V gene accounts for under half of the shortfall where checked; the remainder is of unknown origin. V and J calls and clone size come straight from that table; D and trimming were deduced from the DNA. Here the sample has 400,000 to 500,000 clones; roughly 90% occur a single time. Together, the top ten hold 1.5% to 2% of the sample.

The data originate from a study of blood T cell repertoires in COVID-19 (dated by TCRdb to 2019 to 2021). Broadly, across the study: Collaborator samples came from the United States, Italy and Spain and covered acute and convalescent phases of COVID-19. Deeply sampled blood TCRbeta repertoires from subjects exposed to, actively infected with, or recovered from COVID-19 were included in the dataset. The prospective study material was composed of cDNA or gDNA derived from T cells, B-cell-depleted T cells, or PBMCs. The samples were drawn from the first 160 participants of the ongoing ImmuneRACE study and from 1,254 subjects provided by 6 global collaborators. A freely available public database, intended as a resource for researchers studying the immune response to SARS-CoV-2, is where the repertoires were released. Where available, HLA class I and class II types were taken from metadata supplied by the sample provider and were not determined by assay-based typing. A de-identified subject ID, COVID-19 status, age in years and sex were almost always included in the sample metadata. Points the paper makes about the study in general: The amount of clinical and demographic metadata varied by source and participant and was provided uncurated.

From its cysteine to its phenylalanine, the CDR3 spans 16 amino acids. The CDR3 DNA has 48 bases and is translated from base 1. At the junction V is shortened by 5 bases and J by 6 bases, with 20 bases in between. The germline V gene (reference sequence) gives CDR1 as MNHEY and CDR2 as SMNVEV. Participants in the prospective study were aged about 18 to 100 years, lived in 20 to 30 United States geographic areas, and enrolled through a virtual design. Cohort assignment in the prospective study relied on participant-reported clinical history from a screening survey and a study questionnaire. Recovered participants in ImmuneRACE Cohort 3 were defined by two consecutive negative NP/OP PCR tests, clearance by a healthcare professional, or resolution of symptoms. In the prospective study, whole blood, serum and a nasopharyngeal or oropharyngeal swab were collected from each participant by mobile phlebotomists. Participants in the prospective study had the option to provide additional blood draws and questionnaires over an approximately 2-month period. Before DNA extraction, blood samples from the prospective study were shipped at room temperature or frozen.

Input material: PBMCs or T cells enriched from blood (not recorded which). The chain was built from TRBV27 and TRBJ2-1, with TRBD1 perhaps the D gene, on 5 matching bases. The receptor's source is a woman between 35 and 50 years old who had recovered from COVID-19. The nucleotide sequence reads TGTGCCAGCAGTCCTTCTCAAGGGGAAGTTGGCAATGAGCAGTTCTTC. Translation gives CASSPSQGEVGNEQFF.